The T cell receptor beta chain described here comes from a study of blood T cell repertoires in COVID-19 (dated by TCRdb to between 2020 and 2021). Study-level background: Samples covering the acute and convalescent phases of COVID-19 were provided by collaborators in the United States, Italy and Spain. Subjects who had been exposed to COVID-19, were actively infected with it, or had recovered from it provided the deeply sampled blood TCRbeta repertoires that made up the dataset. Samples were obtained from the ongoing ImmuneRACE study (first 160 participants) and from about 1,300 subjects provided by 6 global collaborators. The prospective study material was composed of cDNA or gDNA derived from T cells, B-cell-depleted T cells, or PBMCs. A de-identified subject ID, COVID-19 status, age in years and sex were almost always included in the sample metadata. Where available, HLA class I and class II types were taken from metadata supplied by the sample provider and were not determined by assay-based typing. The repertoires were released in a freely available public database intended as a resource for research on the immune response to SARS-CoV-2. What the work shows at the level of the full study, not this receptor alone: The quantity of clinical and demographic metadata differed by source and by participant and was supplied without curation.

Whole blood was collected in K2EDTA tubes by collaborating institutions according to the institutions' own protocols. For TCRbeta analysis, collaborators shipped samples as frozen whole blood, isolated PBMCs, or DNA extracted from either of those sample types. The CDR3 starts with the cysteine, ends with the phenylalanine, and has 15 residues. Only the CDR3 portion is preserved as DNA: 45 bases, with reading frame beginning at the first base. The junction shows trimming of 2 bases on V and 1 base on J, plus 9 bases between the germline ends. CDR1 and CDR2 (KGHSH, LQKENI) derive from the germline V gene. The immunoSEQ Assay, a bias-controlled multiplex PCR, was used to amplify TCRbeta CDR3 regions from genomic DNA. The paper's processing steps were these. The number of nucleated cells in each sample was estimated by amplification of reference gene primers within the assay. To quantify the absolute abundance of each unique TCRbeta CDR3 rearrangement, sequence reads were collapsed and filtered. For each sample, productive Simpson clonality was calculated by taking the square root of Simpson's diversity index across productive rearrangements. Held by TCRdb, this immuneACCESS table contains in-frame sequences only and omits some clones. Under half of the omission traces to an unresolved V gene where checked; the cause of the rest is unknown. From that table come the V and J calls and clone size; the DNA was used to work out D and trimming. The sample includes around 250,000 clones, with 84% observed a single time. The ten largest clones represent around 9.1% of the sample.

For this clone: There is no known antigen for this receptor. No much larger clone is present one base from it, and per-base qualities are unavailable.

The clonotype comes from a human donor in a cohort sampled during active COVID-19. The chain joins TRBV18 to TRBJ1-3; the D gene is perhaps TRBD1, on 5 matching bases. Material for sequencing was peripheral blood. The bases read TGTGCCAGCTCACCAACGGCAGGGTCTGGAAACACCATATATTTT. Its product reads: CASSPTAGSGNTIYF. Supplemented by the reference TRBV18 and TRBJ1-3 proteins around the CDR3, the complete variable domain is NAGVMQNPRHLVRRRGQEARLRCSPMKGHSHVYWYRQLPEEGLKFMVYLQKENIIDESGMPKERFSAEFPKEGPSILRIQQVVRGDSAAYFCASSPTAGSGNTIYFGEGSWLTVV.